These 2 T cell receptor beta chains originate from one sample sequenced in a study of cytotoxic CD8 clonotypes in ibrutinib-treated CLL. Assay used: immunoSEQ multiplex PCR; TCRdb lists only in-frame clones, some missing. The sample includes some 61,000 clones, around two thirds seen only once; the top ten take around 5.7%. Here the sequenced sample was PBMCs, taken after 12 months of ibrutinib treatment. These receptors all stem from a human donor with chronic lymphocytic leukemia.

This clone was seen more than once but under ten times. This chain joins TRBV29-1 and TRBJ1-2; D gene ambiguous. The germline V and J ends were trimmed by 6 bases and 8 bases, with 7 bases remaining between them. In germline, CDR1 is SQVTM, CDR2 ANQGSEA. This CDR3 is 9 amino acids long. CDR3 nucleotides: TGCAGCGTCTCGGTAGGCTACACCTTC. Translating it yields CSVSVGYTF.

The rearrangement joins TRBV5-1 to TRBJ1-3; TRBD1 matches at 8 bases. Losses at the gene ends were 4 bases for V and 2 bases for J; bases not matched to a gene: 5. The CDR3 has 15 residues. Germline V gene data show CDR1 as SGHRS and CDR2 as YFSETQ. The CDR3 region has the DNA TGCGCCAGCAGCCGAACGACAGGGGCTGGAAACACCATATATTTT. Encoded protein: CASSRTTGAGNTIYF.